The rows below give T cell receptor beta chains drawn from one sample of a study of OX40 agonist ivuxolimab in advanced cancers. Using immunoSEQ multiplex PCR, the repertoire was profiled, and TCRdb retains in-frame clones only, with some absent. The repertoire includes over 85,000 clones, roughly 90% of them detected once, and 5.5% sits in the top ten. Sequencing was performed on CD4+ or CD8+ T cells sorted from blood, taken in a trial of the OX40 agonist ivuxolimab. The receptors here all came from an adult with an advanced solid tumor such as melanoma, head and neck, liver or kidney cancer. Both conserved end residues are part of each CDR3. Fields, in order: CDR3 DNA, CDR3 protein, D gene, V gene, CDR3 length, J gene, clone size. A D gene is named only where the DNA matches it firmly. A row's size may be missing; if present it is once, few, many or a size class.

DNA: TGTGCCAGCACCGTTGGGGCTTATAGCAATCAGCCCCAGCATTTT
CDR3: CASTVGAYSNQPQHF
D: -
V: TRBV6-6
length: 15
J: TRBJ1-5
size: -

DNA: TGTGCCAGCAGCTTGGGACAGGGGCGCTACGAGCAGTACTTC
CDR3: CASSLGQGRYEQYF
D: TRBD1
V: TRBV5-8
length: 14
J: TRBJ2-7
size: -

DNA: TGTGCCATCAACGGACTTAGCTACGAGCAGTACTTC
CDR3: CAINGLSYEQYF
D: -
V: TRBV10-3
length: 12
J: TRBJ2-7
size: -

DNA: TGTGCCAGCAGCTTAGGGAAGGGAACTGAAGCTTTCTTT
CDR3: CASSLGKGTEAFF
D: -
V: TRBV7-9
length: 13
J: TRBJ1-1
size: -

DNA: TGTGCCAGCAGTCCGGTGGGTCAGCCCCAGCATTTT
CDR3: CASSPVGQPQHF
D: -
V: TRBV6-1
length: 12
J: TRBJ1-5
size: -

DNA: TGCAGTGCTTCACTAGTCCGGGAGCAGTACTTC
CDR3: CSASLVREQYF
D: -
V: TRBV20-1
length: 11
J: TRBJ2-5
size: -

DNA: TGCGCCAGCAGCTTGGCGGGGATGTTCAATCAGCCCCAGCATTTT
CDR3: CASSLAGMFNQPQHF
D: -
V: TRBV5-1
length: 15
J: TRBJ1-5
size: -

DNA: TGTGCCAGCAGGTCAGGGGCTGCGGGGGCCAACGTCCTGACTTTC
CDR3: CASRSGAAGANVLTF
D: -
V: TRBV13
length: 15
J: TRBJ2-6
size: -

DNA: TGCGCCAGCAGCCGGAGAGGGGACGGGCAAACTAATGAAAAACTGTTTTTT
CDR3: CASSRRGDGQTNEKLFF
D: -
V: TRBV4-1
length: 17
J: TRBJ1-4
size: -

DNA: TGTGCCAGCAGCCGACTCGGGGGGGGCACTGAAGCTTTCTTT
CDR3: CASSRLGGGTEAFF
D: -
V: TRBV6-5
length: 14
J: TRBJ1-1
size: -

DNA: TGTGCCTGGAGTCAAGGAGGAACTGAAGCTTTCTTT
CDR3: CAWSQGGTEAFF
D: -
V: TRBV30
length: 12
J: TRBJ1-1
size: -

DNA: TGTGCCAGTAGTATAAGGGGGAGGGCCGGCTACGAGCAGTACTTC
CDR3: CASSIRGRAGYEQYF
D: -
V: TRBV19
length: 15
J: TRBJ2-7
size: -

DNA: TGTGCCAGCAGCTGGGGGACAATTGGAGAGACCCAGTACTTC
CDR3: CASSWGTIGETQYF
D: -
V: TRBV6-5
length: 14
J: TRBJ2-5
size: -

DNA: TGTGCCTGGAGGAGACAGGGATTGACTGAAGCTTTCTTT
CDR3: CAWRRQGLTEAFF
D: TRBD1
V: TRBV30
length: 13
J: TRBJ1-1
size: -

DNA: TGTGCCATCAGTGAACAGGGGTACACTGAAGCTTTCTTT
CDR3: CAISEQGYTEAFF
D: TRBD1
V: TRBV10-3
length: 13
J: TRBJ1-1
size: -

DNA: TGTGCCAGCTCACCAAAGTTGGTCCCGGGGGGCGATGGCTACACCTTC
CDR3: CASSPKLVPGGDGYTF
D: -
V: TRBV18
length: 16
J: TRBJ1-2
size: -

DNA: TGCAGCGTTGGATTGGTTAAAGAGCAGTTCTTC
CDR3: CSVGLVKEQFF
D: -
V: TRBV29-1
length: 11
J: TRBJ2-1
size: once

DNA: TGTGCCAGCAGGCCGGGACCAGCCGATACGCAGTATTTT
CDR3: CASRPGPADTQYF
D: -
V: TRBV7-9
length: 13
J: TRBJ2-3
size: -

DNA: TGTGCCAGCAGTTACATACAGCACCAAGAGACCCAGTACTTC
CDR3: CASSYIQHQETQYF
D: -
V: TRBV6-5
length: 14
J: TRBJ2-5
size: -

DNA: TGTGCCAGCACACCCGACGGAGCTGTGGCCTACGAGCAGTACTTC
CDR3: CASTPDGAVAYEQYF
D: -
V: TRBV6-6
length: 15
J: TRBJ2-7
size: -

DNA: TGTGCCAGCAGCTGGGGTACAGGATGGGAGACCCAGTACTTC
CDR3: CASSWGTGWETQYF
D: -
V: TRBV11-3
length: 14
J: TRBJ2-5
size: -

DNA: TGTGCCAGTACCTTATTCTCTACCAGCGGGAAGGACAATGAGCAGTTCTTC
CDR3: CASTLFSTSGKDNEQFF
D: TRBD2
V: TRBV19
length: 17
J: TRBJ2-1
size: -

DNA: TGCAGCGCCCGCTGGGGGGGCACTGAAGCTTTCTTT
CDR3: CSARWGGTEAFF
D: -
V: TRBV29-1
length: 12
J: TRBJ1-1
size: -

DNA: TGTGCCAGTAACGACGGAGCCTCTGGAAACACCATATATTTT
CDR3: CASNDGASGNTIYF
D: -
V: TRBV19
length: 14
J: TRBJ1-3
size: -

DNA: TGTGCCATCAGTTTTTCCTCCTCAGGGGGGTTGTCCTACGAGCAGTACTTC
CDR3: CAISFSSSGGLSYEQYF
D: -
V: TRBV10-3
length: 17
J: TRBJ2-7
size: -

DNA: TGTGCCAGCAGCTCGACAGGAAACACCATATATTTT
CDR3: CASSSTGNTIYF
D: -
V: TRBV11-3
length: 12
J: TRBJ1-3
size: -

DNA: TGTGCCAGCAAAAGGGGGGGAGTGAACTACGAGCAGTACTTC
CDR3: CASKRGGVNYEQYF
D: -
V: TRBV2
length: 14
J: TRBJ2-7
size: -

DNA: TGTGCCAGCAGCTTAGAAACTGGACAGCTCACTGAAGCTTTCTTT
CDR3: CASSLETGQLTEAFF
D: -
V: TRBV11-3
length: 15
J: TRBJ1-1
size: -

DNA: TGTGCCAGCAGTGCTCAAGGGCCCCTCAATCAGCCCCAGCATTTT
CDR3: CASSAQGPLNQPQHF
D: -
V: TRBV2
length: 15
J: TRBJ1-5
size: -

DNA: TGTGCCAGCAGCCCCCCACCCGGGGGCTACGAGCAGTACTTC
CDR3: CASSPPPGGYEQYF
D: -
V: TRBV7-9
length: 14
J: TRBJ2-7
size: -

DNA: TGTGCCTGGAGTGGAGGGGGTGGGGATACAAAGACCCAGTACTTC
CDR3: CAWSGGGGDTKTQYF
D: -
V: TRBV30
length: 15
J: TRBJ2-5
size: -

DNA: TGTGCCAGCAGCCCGAGAATCGCCTCCAATGAGCAGTTCTTC
CDR3: CASSPRIASNEQFF
D: -
V: TRBV11-1
length: 14
J: TRBJ2-1
size: -

DNA: TGTGCCAGCAGCCTCGAGATTGGTGAAAAACTGTTTTTT
CDR3: CASSLEIGEKLFF
D: -
V: TRBV7-6
length: 13
J: TRBJ1-4
size: few

DNA: TGTGCCAGCAGTGTCACCAGGGGGGGAGGAAACACCATATATTTT
CDR3: CASSVTRGGGNTIYF
D: TRBD1
V: TRBV6-1
length: 15
J: TRBJ1-3
size: -

DNA: TGCGCCAGCAGTCAGGGGAGCCAGCTACTATCTATAGGAAACACCATATATTTT
CDR3: CASSQGSQLLSIGNTIYF
D: -
V: TRBV23-1
length: 18
J: TRBJ1-3
size: -

DNA: TGTGCCAGCAGCTTGGGGCAAGAGGCCCTTGAAGCTTTCTTT
CDR3: CASSLGQEALEAFF
D: -
V: TRBV5-5
length: 14
J: TRBJ1-1
size: -

DNA: TGTGCCAGCAGTCAAGGACTAGCGTCCTACGAGCAGTACTTC
CDR3: CASSQGLASYEQYF
D: TRBD2
V: TRBV2
length: 14
J: TRBJ2-7
size: -

DNA: TGTGCCAGCAGCTTCCTCGACAGGCTGAATGGCTACACCTTC
CDR3: CASSFLDRLNGYTF
D: -
V: TRBV7-9
length: 14
J: TRBJ1-2
size: -

DNA: TGTGCCAGCACGGGGACAGGCAATTCACCCCTCCACTTT
CDR3: CASTGTGNSPLHF
D: TRBD1
V: TRBV2
length: 13
J: TRBJ1-6
size: -

DNA: TGCGCCAGCAGCTTGGCCCAAGAGACCCAGTACTTC
CDR3: CASSLAQETQYF
D: -
V: TRBV5-1
length: 12
J: TRBJ2-5
size: once

DNA: TGCGCCAGCAGCCAGGAGCGCGGCCTCGATACGCAGTATTTT
CDR3: CASSQERGLDTQYF
D: -
V: TRBV4-1
length: 14
J: TRBJ2-3
size: -

DNA: TGTGCCAGCAGCCGGTACAATGAGCAGTTCTTC
CDR3: CASSRYNEQFF
D: -
V: TRBV7-6
length: 11
J: TRBJ2-1
size: -

DNA: TGTGCCAGCAGCACACGGACAGGGCTCCAAGAGACCCAGTACTTC
CDR3: CASSTRTGLQETQYF
D: TRBD1
V: TRBV6-6
length: 15
J: TRBJ2-5
size: -

DNA: TGTGCCAGCAGAGAGGGGTACACCGGGGAGCTGTTTTTT
CDR3: CASREGYTGELFF
D: -
V: TRBV2
length: 13
J: TRBJ2-2
size: -

DNA: TGTGCCAGCAGTGTCTCTGGAGAAAAACTGTTTTTT
CDR3: CASSVSGEKLFF
D: -
V: TRBV2
length: 12
J: TRBJ1-4
size: -

DNA: TGCGCCAGCAGCCAAGGGGCAGGGGGATGGGGAGGCTACACCTTC
CDR3: CASSQGAGGWGGYTF
D: TRBD1
V: TRBV4-1
length: 15
J: TRBJ1-2
size: -

DNA: TGTGCCAGCCGGACCGGGACAGGGTTCTACGAGCAGTACTTC
CDR3: CASRTGTGFYEQYF
D: TRBD1
V: TRBV5-5
length: 14
J: TRBJ2-7
size: -

DNA: TGCAGCGTTGCGGGAGCACCTACGAACACCGGGGAGCTGTTTTTT
CDR3: CSVAGAPTNTGELFF
D: -
V: TRBV29-1
length: 15
J: TRBJ2-2
size: -